The rows below give T cell receptor beta chains drawn from one sample of a study of identifying expanded T cells in peripheral blood. Repertoires were generated with immunoSEQ multiplex PCR, while TCRdb's copy carries only in-frame clones and drops some. This table holds about 97,000 clones, around 88% found once. Sequenced input: blood. The receptors were sampled from a person aged 18 to 75 in good health. CDR3s include the opening cysteine and the closing phenylalanine or tryptophan. A D gene is named only where the DNA matches it firmly. Not every row has a clone size; where given, it reads once, few, many or a size class.

D: .; size: .; V: TRBV14; J: TRBJ1-1; CDR3: CASSYSHPGTQNLMNTEAFF; DNA: TGTGCCAGCAGCTATAGCCATCCGGGGACCCAGAACCTCATGAACACTGAAGCTTTCTTT
D: .; size: .; V: TRBV2; J: TRBJ2-6; CDR3: CASSDLLPGANVLTF; DNA: TGTGCCAGCAGTGATTTATTACCTGGGGCCAACGTCCTGACTTTC
D: .; size: once; V: TRBV29-1; J: TRBJ1-1; CDR3: CSAGTGTTEAFF; DNA: TGCAGCGCTGGCACAGGGACCACTGAAGCTTTCTTT
D: .; size: .; V: TRBV7-2; J: TRBJ1-4; CDR3: CASSGDGNNEKLFF; DNA: TGTGCCAGCAGCGGGGACGGGAATAATGAAAAACTGTTTTTT
D: TRBD1; size: .; V: TRBV18; J: TRBJ1-1; CDR3: CASSPYGQGAEAFF; DNA: TGTGCCAGCTCTCCTTACGGACAGGGCGCTGAAGCTTTCTTT
D: .; size: .; V: TRBV30; J: TRBJ2-3; CDR3: CAWLDRHTQYF; DNA: TGTGCCTGGTTGGATCGCCATACGCAGTATTTT
D: .; size: .; V: TRBV5-1; J: TRBJ2-3; CDR3: CASSRVGGFVLKTDTQYF; DNA: TGCGCCAGCAGCCGGGTCGGAGGGTTTGTTTTGAAAACAGATACGCAGTATTTT
D: TRBD2; size: many; V: TRBV6-1; J: TRBJ2-7; CDR3: CASSEDVGGAYEQYF; DNA: TGTGCCAGCAGTGAAGACGTGGGGGGGGCCTACGAGCAGTACTTC
D: .; size: .; V: TRBV15; J: TRBJ1-1; CDR3: CATNIKRDTANEAFF; DNA: TGTGCCACCAATATAAAGAGGGACACCGCAAATGAAGCTTTCTTT
D: .; size: .; V: TRBV6-6; J: TRBJ1-2; CDR3: CASSFGTGTYYGYTF; DNA: TGTGCCAGCAGTTTCGGCACCGGGACCTACTATGGCTACACCTTC
D: .; size: few; V: TRBV27; J: TRBJ1-2; CDR3: CASSGGNYGYTF; DNA: TGTGCCAGCAGCGGCGGAAACTATGGCTACACCTTC
D: TRBD1; size: .; V: TRBV7-8; J: TRBJ2-7; CDR3: CASSLAGTGNYEQYF; DNA: TGTGCCAGCAGCTTAGCAGGGACAGGGAACTACGAGCAGTACTTC
D: .; size: .; V: TRBV5-6; J: TRBJ2-5; CDR3: CASSLGLSAKNQETQYF; DNA: TGTGCCAGCAGCTTGGGCCTATCAGCCAAAAACCAAGAGACCCAGTACTTC
D: .; size: .; V: TRBV4-3; J: TRBJ2-6; CDR3: CASSQDTRYNVLTF; DNA: TGCGCCAGCAGCCAAGATACCCGGTACAACGTCCTGACTTTC
D: .; size: .; V: TRBV5-6; J: TRBJ1-2; CDR3: CASSLGSYGYTF; DNA: TGTGCCAGCAGCTTAGGAAGCTATGGCTACACCTTC